This TCR beta chain was profiled in a study of T cell clones after liver transplantation. About the research overall: Post-transplant blood was tracked for graft-donor-reactive T cell clones identified in a pre-transplant mixed lymphocyte reaction. Tolerance: complete withdrawal held at least one year, liver enzymes staying within twice normal.

Between the trimmed V and J ends, which lost 0 bases and 8 bases, there was a span of 22 bases. This CDR3 has 18 residues. Germline V gene lookup returns CDR1 KGHSH and CDR2 LQKENI. The method was immunoSEQ multiplex PCR; TCRdb's version includes in-frame clones alone and lacks a portion of them. This repertoire shows over 90,000 clones, about 86% found once; its top ten account for about 3%. Worth noting for this clone: Its antigen is not known.

The study, taken as a whole, reports: In two subjects, few donor cells limited the measurable donor-reactive repertoire. Compared with third party-reactive sequences, donor-reactive ones declined more, independent of withdrawal success.

The sequencing here drew on CD4+ T cells from blood, taken approximately 43 months after liver transplant. The receptor was isolated from a human patient who received a liver transplant. The graft donor may have given rise to some T cells. The chain links TRBV18 to TRBJ1-4; weak D call: TRBD1 (5 bases). CDR3 sequence: CASSPPLETLGWGEKLFF. In DNA form, the CDR3 reads TGTGCCAGCTCACCACCTCTGGAGACACTAGGATGGGGCGAAAAACTGTTTTTT.